Listed below are T cell receptor beta chains from one sample, sequenced in a study of beta chain features in type 1 diabetes. Profiled with immunoSEQ multiplex PCR; TCRdb holds only in-frame clones, not every one. The sample yields about 23,000 clones, roughly 69% seen once. The sequenced sample was Tregs from blood. Source of these receptors: a man younger than 30 with type 1 diabetes. CDR3s leave out the opening cysteine and the closing phenylalanine or tryptophan. Fields, in order: V gene, D gene, J gene, CDR3 length, CDR3 protein. A D gene is named only where the DNA matches it firmly.

v_call: TRBV5-1; d_call: TRBD2; j_call: TRBJ2-3; cdr3_length: 15; cdr3_aa: ASSLVTSATSTDTQY
v_call: TRBV10-3; d_call: TRBD2; j_call: TRBJ2-1; cdr3_length: 14; cdr3_aa: AISAAGGPTYNEQF
v_call: TRBV4-3; d_call: TRBD2; j_call: TRBJ2-1; cdr3_length: 14; cdr3_aa: ASSPERGFTYNEQF
v_call: TRBV7-6; d_call: TRBD1; j_call: TRBJ2-3; cdr3_length: 16; cdr3_aa: ASSPGPSQGARTDTQY
v_call: TRBV7-8; d_call: NA; j_call: TRBJ1-2; cdr3_length: 11; cdr3_aa: ASSLTFSYGYT
v_call: TRBV5-1; d_call: NA; j_call: TRBJ2-3; cdr3_length: 12; cdr3_aa: ASSLSSFTDTQY
v_call: TRBV5-1; d_call: NA; j_call: TRBJ2-1; cdr3_length: 12; cdr3_aa: ASSSRAGGNEQF
v_call: TRBV19; d_call: TRBD1; j_call: TRBJ2-7; cdr3_length: 13; cdr3_aa: ASSISGQALYEQY
v_call: TRBV5-6; d_call: NA; j_call: TRBJ1-2; cdr3_length: 12; cdr3_aa: ASQLFGGAYGYT
v_call: TRBV30; d_call: NA; j_call: TRBJ2-7; cdr3_length: 10; cdr3_aa: AWSRGPGEQY
v_call: TRBV7-9; d_call: TRBD1; j_call: TRBJ1-3; cdr3_length: 14; cdr3_aa: ASVTPPGTAVNTIY
v_call: TRBV7-9; d_call: NA; j_call: TRBJ2-3; cdr3_length: 11; cdr3_aa: ASSVTSRGTQY
v_call: TRBV9; d_call: NA; j_call: TRBJ2-3; cdr3_length: 12; cdr3_aa: ASSVGPQGDTQY
v_call: TRBV2; d_call: NA; j_call: TRBJ1-3; cdr3_length: 12; cdr3_aa: ASTIDRYGNTIY
v_call: TRBV9; d_call: NA; j_call: TRBJ1-1; cdr3_length: 11; cdr3_aa: ASSVAPGTEAF
v_call: TRBV7-9; d_call: NA; j_call: TRBJ1-4; cdr3_length: 10; cdr3_aa: ASSLVFEKLF
v_call: TRBV29-1; d_call: NA; j_call: TRBJ2-1; cdr3_length: 10; cdr3_aa: SVGTLYNEQF
v_call: TRBV5-4; d_call: NA; j_call: TRBJ2-2; cdr3_length: 14; cdr3_aa: ASSQRVETNTGELF
v_call: TRBV7-2; d_call: TRBD1; j_call: TRBJ2-1; cdr3_length: 14; cdr3_aa: ASSPPGQGVYNEQF
v_call: TRBV28; d_call: TRBD1; j_call: TRBJ2-1; cdr3_length: 14; cdr3_aa: ASRKDRGGIYNEQF
v_call: TRBV9; d_call: TRBD2; j_call: TRBJ2-5; cdr3_length: 13; cdr3_aa: ASSVGTSGTQTQY
v_call: TRBV5-4; d_call: NA; j_call: TRBJ2-1; cdr3_length: 13; cdr3_aa: ASSLGREPYNEQF
v_call: TRBV7-2; d_call: TRBD1; j_call: TRBJ2-1; cdr3_length: 14; cdr3_aa: ASTAPGQGRFNEQF
v_call: TRBV5-1; d_call: NA; j_call: TRBJ2-3; cdr3_length: 10; cdr3_aa: ASSFPADTQY
v_call: TRBV10-3; d_call: TRBD1; j_call: TRBJ2-7; cdr3_length: 13; cdr3_aa: AIKRGGQGSYEQY
v_call: TRBV6-5; d_call: TRBD2; j_call: TRBJ2-7; cdr3_length: 13; cdr3_aa: ASSRLRGGVREQY
v_call: TRBV23-1; d_call: NA; j_call: TRBJ2-2; cdr3_length: 14; cdr3_aa: ASSQPIQGATGELF
v_call: TRBV7-2; d_call: TRBD2; j_call: TRBJ2-5; cdr3_length: 13; cdr3_aa: ASSQLAGVQETQY
v_call: TRBV6-6; d_call: NA; j_call: TRBJ1-2; cdr3_length: 12; cdr3_aa: ASSYPQNREGYT
v_call: TRBV6-1; d_call: NA; j_call: TRBJ1-4; cdr3_length: 12; cdr3_aa: ASRFSGTNEKLF
v_call: TRBV5-4; d_call: TRBD1; j_call: TRBJ2-1; cdr3_length: 13; cdr3_aa: ASSFDRATYNEQF
v_call: TRBV18; d_call: NA; j_call: TRBJ1-3; cdr3_length: 15; cdr3_aa: ASSPPARGEEGNTIY
v_call: TRBV28; d_call: NA; j_call: TRBJ1-5; cdr3_length: 12; cdr3_aa: ASSPERVNQPQH
v_call: TRBV6-6; d_call: NA; j_call: TRBJ2-7; cdr3_length: 10; cdr3_aa: ASSSYSYEQY
v_call: TRBV2; d_call: NA; j_call: TRBJ2-3; cdr3_length: 11; cdr3_aa: ASTARLGDTQY
v_call: TRBV27; d_call: NA; j_call: TRBJ1-6; cdr3_length: 12; cdr3_aa: ASTPDVRVSPLH
v_call: TRBV7-9; d_call: TRBD1; j_call: TRBJ2-1; cdr3_length: 14; cdr3_aa: ASSVPGTAAYNEQF
v_call: TRBV4-1; d_call: NA; j_call: TRBJ2-3; cdr3_length: 12; cdr3_aa: ASSSGASTDTQY
v_call: TRBV29-1; d_call: NA; j_call: TRBJ1-2; cdr3_length: 13; cdr3_aa: SVDRGSGGLYGYT